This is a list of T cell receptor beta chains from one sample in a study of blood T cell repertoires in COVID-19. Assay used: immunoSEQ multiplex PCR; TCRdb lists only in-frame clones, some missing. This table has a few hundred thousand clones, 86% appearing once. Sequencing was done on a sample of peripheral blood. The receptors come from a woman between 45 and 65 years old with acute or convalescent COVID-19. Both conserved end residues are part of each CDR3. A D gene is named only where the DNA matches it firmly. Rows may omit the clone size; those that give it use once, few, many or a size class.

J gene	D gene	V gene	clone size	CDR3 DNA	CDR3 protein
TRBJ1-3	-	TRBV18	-	TGTGCCAGCTCACCACCTTCGGGGGACTCTGGAAACACCATATATTTT	CASSPPSGDSGNTIYF
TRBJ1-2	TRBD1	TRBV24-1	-	TGTGCCACCAGTGATAGACCGGGACAGGGGGTTGGCAGCTACACCTTC	CATSDRPGQGVGSYTF
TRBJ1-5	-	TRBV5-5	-	TGTGCCAGCAGCTTGGATGACGGGATGGATCAGCCCCAGCATTTT	CASSLDDGMDQPQHF
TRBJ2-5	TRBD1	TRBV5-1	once	TGCGCCAGCAGCGATCCCCGGGACAGGGGGCTGGAGACCCAGTACTTC	CASSDPRDRGLETQYF
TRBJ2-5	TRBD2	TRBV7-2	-	TGTGCCAGCAGCTGGCTTAGCGGGTTAGGGCCGGAGACCCAGTACTTC	CASSWLSGLGPETQYF
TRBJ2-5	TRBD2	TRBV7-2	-	TGTGCCAGCAGCTTACGGCTAGCGGGAGTCTCAGAGACCCAGTACTTC	CASSLRLAGVSETQYF
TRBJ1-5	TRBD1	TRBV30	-	TGTGCCTGGAGTGCACAGGGGGATCAGCCCCAGCATTTT	CAWSAQGDQPQHF
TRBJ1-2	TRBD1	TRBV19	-	TGTGCCAGTAGTACAGTACAGGGGGCCAATGATGGCTACACCTTC	CASSTVQGANDGYTF
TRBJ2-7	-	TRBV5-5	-	TGTGCCAGCAGCCCAAATTTGGGCAGGGCCACCTACGAGCAGTACTTC	CASSPNLGRATYEQYF
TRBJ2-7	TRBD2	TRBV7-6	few	TGTGCCAGCAGCTTTGGGACTAGCGGGGGCCCCTACGAGCAGTACTTC	CASSFGTSGGPYEQYF
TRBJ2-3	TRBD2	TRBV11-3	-	TGTGCCAGCAGCTCCCCAGCGGGGAGATCAACAGATACGCAGTATTTT	CASSSPAGRSTDTQYF
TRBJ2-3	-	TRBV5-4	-	TGTGCCAGCAGCCCCCTGGGATCTAGCGACACAGATACGCAGTATTTT	CASSPLGSSDTDTQYF
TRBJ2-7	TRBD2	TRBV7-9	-	TGTGCCAGCACCCCCGGACTAGCGGGTCCCTTCTTC	CASTPGLAGPFF
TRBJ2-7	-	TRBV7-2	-	TGTGCCACTTCCAGAGAACTAGACCCGTTTTCCTACGAGCAGTACTTT	CATSRELDPFSYEQYF
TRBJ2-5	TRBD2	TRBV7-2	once	TGTGCCAGCAGCTTAGTGTCTCTAGCGGGGGGGGCCCAAGAGACCCAGTACTTC	CASSLVSLAGGAQETQYF
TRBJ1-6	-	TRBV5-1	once	TGCGCCAGCAGCTTGGATCAGGGAGGTAATTCACCCCTCCACTTT	CASSLDQGGNSPLHF
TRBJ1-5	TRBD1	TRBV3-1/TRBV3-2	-	TGTGCCAGCAGCCAAGGTGGGGACAGCTTTAGCAATCAGCCCCAGCATTTT	CASSQGGDSFSNQPQHF
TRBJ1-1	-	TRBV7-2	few	TGTGCCAGCAGCCCTTTCTCGTTGAACACTGAAGCTTTCTTT	CASSPFSLNTEAFF
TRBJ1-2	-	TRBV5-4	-	TGTGCCAGCAGCTTGAATGTGCTACAGCCGAACTATGGCTACACCTTC	CASSLNVLQPNYGYTF
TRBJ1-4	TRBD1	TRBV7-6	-	TGTGCCAGCAGCTTATATCACAGGGGGGACGAAAAACTGTTTTTT	CASSLYHRGDEKLFF
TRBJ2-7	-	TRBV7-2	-	TGTGCCAGCAGCTTAGCGGGAGCCCCCTACGAGCAGTACTTC	CASSLAGAPYEQYF
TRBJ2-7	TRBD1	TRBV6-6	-	TGTGCCAGCAGATTGGGACAGGCAACCTCCGAGCAGTACTTC	CASRLGQATSEQYF
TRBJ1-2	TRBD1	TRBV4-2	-	TGTGCCAGCAGCCAAGATGGGGGACAGGGGTACTATGGCTACACCTTC	CASSQDGGQGYYGYTF
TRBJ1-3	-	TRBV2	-	TGTGCCAGCAGTGCTTACAGGGCTGGAAACACCATATATTTT	CASSAYRAGNTIYF
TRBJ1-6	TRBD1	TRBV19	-	TGTGCCAGTACCCTGACAGGGGGCAATTCACCCCTCCACTTT	CASTLTGGNSPLHF
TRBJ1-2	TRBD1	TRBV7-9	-	TGTGCCAGCAGCGATCCAGGGGGCGGAGGGACTTATGGCTACACCTTC	CASSDPGGGGTYGYTF
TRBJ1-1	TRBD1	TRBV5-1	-	TGCGCCAGCAGCGCGAGACAGGGGGGGACTGAAGCTTTCTTT	CASSARQGGTEAFF
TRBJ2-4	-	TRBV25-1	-	TGTGCTCAGGGCGGAGCCAAAAACATTCAGTACTTC	CAQGGAKNIQYF
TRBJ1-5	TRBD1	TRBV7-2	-	TGTGCCAGCAGCGATGCAGGGGGTGGAAGCAATCAGCCCCAGCATTTT	CASSDAGGGSNQPQHF
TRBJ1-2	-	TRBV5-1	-	TGCGCCAGCAGCTTGACAGTTAACTATGGCTACACCTTC	CASSLTVNYGYTF
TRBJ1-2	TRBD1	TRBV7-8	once	TGTGCCAGCAGCCCTAGCGGGACAGGAGACAACTATGGCTACACCTTC	CASSPSGTGDNYGYTF
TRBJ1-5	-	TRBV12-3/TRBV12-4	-	TGTGCCAGCAGCTCTAGACAGCCTCAGCCCCAGCATTTT	CASSSRQPQPQHF
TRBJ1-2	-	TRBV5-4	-	TGTGCCAGCAGCTTGGAGGCTCAGGGGAGAGGCTACACCTTC	CASSLEAQGRGYTF
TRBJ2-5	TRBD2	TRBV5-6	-	TGTGCCAGCAGCTCGATAGCGGGGGGGCAAGAGACCCAGTACTTC	CASSSIAGGQETQYF
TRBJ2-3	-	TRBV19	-	TGTGCCAGTAGTACCCAACGCGGGGATAACACAGATACGCAGTATTTT	CASSTQRGDNTDTQYF
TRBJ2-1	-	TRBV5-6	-	TGTGCCAGCAGCTTGTGGCACCCCTACAATGAGCAGTTCTTC	CASSLWHPYNEQFF
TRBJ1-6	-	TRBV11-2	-	TGTGCCAGCAGCTCGCCCCGGGGCTCCTATAATTCACCCCTCCACTTT	CASSSPRGSYNSPLHF
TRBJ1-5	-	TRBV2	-	TGTGCCAGCAGTGAAGTAGGCAGGGCCAATCAGCCCCAGCATTTT	CASSEVGRANQPQHF
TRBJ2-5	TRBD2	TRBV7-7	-	TGTGCCAGCAGCCTGGGACTAGCGGGGGTGGAGACCCAGTACTTC	CASSLGLAGVETQYF
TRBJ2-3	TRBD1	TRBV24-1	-	TGTGCCACCAGTGATACTCAGGACAGGAAAGGGTTTGGTACGCAGTATTTT	CATSDTQDRKGFGTQYF
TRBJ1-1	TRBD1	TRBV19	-	TGTGCCAGTACAGGTGAAATAAGACAGGGTCGGGCTGAAGCTTTCTTT	CASTGEIRQGRAEAFF
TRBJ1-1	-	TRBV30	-	TGTGCCTGGACCCGGGGGGCGAACACTGAAGCTTTCTTT	CAWTRGANTEAFF
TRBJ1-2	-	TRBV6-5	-	TGTGCCAGCAGCGGTAGTCGCTATGGCTACACCTTC	CASSGSRYGYTF
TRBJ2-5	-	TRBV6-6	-	TGTGCCAGTCGTTCACAGCTACCCCAAGAGACCCAGTACTTC	CASRSQLPQETQYF
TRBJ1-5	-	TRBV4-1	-	TGCGCCAGCAGCCTCGGGAGCGAAACGGGGCCCCAGCATTTT	CASSLGSETGPQHF
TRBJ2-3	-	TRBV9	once	TGTGCCAGCAGCAGGAGGCCCCTAACAGATACGCAGTATTTT	CASSRRPLTDTQYF
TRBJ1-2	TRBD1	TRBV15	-	TGTGCCACCAGCAAGGGACAGGGGAACTATGGCTACACCTTC	CATSKGQGNYGYTF
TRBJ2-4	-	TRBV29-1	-	TGCAGCGTTGGTCGGGGGTGCCCCGAGAACATTCAGTACTTC	CSVGRGCPENIQYF
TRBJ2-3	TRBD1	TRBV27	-	TGTGCCAGCAGTTGGGACAGCAACACAGATACGCAGTATTTT	CASSWDSNTDTQYF
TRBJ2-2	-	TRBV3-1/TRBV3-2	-	TGTGCCAGCAGCCAGTTCACCAGTGGCACCGGGGAGCTGTTTTTT	CASSQFTSGTGELFF
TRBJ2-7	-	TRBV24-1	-	TGTGCCACCAGTGATTTAAGGGAAGGGGCCTACGAGCAGTACTTC	CATSDLREGAYEQYF
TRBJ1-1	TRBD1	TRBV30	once	TGTGCCTGGAGTGTACGGAGGACAGGGGGTTGGACTGAAGCTTTCTTT	CAWSVRRTGGWTEAFF
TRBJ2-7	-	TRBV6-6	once	TGTGCCAGCAGTTACGGGATTAGCGCTCACTACGAGCAGTACTTC	CASSYGISAHYEQYF